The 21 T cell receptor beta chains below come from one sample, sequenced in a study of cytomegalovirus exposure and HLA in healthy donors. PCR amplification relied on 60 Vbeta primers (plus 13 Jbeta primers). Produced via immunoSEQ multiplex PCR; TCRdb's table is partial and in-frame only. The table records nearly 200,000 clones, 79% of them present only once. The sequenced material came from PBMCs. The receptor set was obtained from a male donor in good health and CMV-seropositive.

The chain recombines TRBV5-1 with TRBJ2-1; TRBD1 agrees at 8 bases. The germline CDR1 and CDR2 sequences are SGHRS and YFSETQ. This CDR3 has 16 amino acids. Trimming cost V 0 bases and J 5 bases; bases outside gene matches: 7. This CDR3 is CASSLVVTGVHNEQFF. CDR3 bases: TGCGCCAGCAGCTTGGTGGTGACAGGGGTACACAATGAGCAGTTCTTC.

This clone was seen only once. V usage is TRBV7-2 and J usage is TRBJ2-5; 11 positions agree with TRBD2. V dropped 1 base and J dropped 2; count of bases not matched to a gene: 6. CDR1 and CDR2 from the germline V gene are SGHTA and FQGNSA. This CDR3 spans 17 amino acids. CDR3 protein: CASSLGTSGSGQETQYF. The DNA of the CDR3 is TGTGCCAGCAGCTTAGGGACTAGCGGGTCTGGACAAGAGACCCAGTACTTC.

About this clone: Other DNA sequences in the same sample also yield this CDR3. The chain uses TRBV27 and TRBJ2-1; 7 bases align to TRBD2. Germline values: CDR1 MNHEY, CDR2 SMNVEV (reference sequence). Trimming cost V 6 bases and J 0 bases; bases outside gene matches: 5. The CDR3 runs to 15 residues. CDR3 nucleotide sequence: TGTGCCAGCAGCACTAGCGAGCACTCCTACAATGAGCAGTTCTTC. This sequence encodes CASSTSEHSYNEQFF.

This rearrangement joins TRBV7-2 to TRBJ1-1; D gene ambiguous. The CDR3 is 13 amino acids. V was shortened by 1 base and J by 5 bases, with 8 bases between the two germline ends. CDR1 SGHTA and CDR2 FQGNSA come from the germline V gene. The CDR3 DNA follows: TGTGCCAGCAGCTTAGGGGCGGGAACTGAAGCTTTCTTT. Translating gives CASSLGAGTEAFF.

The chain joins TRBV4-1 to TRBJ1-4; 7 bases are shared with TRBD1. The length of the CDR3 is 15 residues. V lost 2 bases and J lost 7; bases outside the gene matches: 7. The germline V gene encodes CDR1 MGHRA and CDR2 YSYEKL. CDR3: CASSQLTGRSEKLFF. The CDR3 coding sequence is TGCGCCAGCAGCCAACTGACAGGGAGAAGTGAAAAACTGTTTTTT.

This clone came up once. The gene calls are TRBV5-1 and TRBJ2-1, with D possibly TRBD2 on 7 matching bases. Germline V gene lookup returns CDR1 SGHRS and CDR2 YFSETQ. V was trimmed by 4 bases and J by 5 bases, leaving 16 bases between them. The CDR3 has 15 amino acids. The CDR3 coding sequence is TGCGCCAGCAGCCCGGCGGGGGCCCCAAACAATGAGCAGTTCTTC. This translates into CASSPAGAPNNEQFF.

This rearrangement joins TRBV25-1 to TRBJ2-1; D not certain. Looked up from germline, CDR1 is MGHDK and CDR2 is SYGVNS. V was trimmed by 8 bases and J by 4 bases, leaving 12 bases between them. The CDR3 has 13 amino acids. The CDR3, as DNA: TGTGCCAGCCAATCGCGAGTATACAATGAGCAGTTCTTC. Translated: CASQSRVYNEQFF.

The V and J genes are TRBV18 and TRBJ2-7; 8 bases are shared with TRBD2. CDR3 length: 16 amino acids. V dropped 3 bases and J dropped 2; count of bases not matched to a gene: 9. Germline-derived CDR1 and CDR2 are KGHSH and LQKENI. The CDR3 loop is CASSPPRAGVPYEQYF. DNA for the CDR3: TGTGCCAGCTCACCCCCTCGAGCGGGGGTTCCCTACGAGCAGTACTTC.

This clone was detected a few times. CDR3 DNA sequence: TGTGCCAGCAGCAAAAGCGGGAGGAACACCGGGGAGCTGTTTTTT. Its protein product is CASSKSGRNTGELFF. The chain links TRBV14 to TRBJ2-2, with TRBD2 matching over 8 bases. From germline, CDR1 is SGHDN and CDR2 FVKESK. V gave up 5 bases and J gave up 1 base; unmatched junction bases: 3. The CDR3 is made up of 15 amino acids.

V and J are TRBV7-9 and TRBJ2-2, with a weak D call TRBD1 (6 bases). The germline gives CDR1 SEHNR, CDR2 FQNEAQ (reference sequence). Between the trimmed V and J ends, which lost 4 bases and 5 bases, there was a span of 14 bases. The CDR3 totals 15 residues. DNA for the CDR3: TGTGCCAGCAGCTCTTTACAGGGCCGGACCGGGGAGCTGTTTTTT. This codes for CASSSLQGRTGELFF. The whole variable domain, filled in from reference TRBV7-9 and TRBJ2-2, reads DTGVSQNPRHKITKRGQNVTFRCDPISEHNRLYWYRQTLGQGPEFLTYFQNEAQLEKSRLLSDRFSAERPKGSFSTLEIQRTEQGDSAMYLCASSSLQGRTGELFFGEGSRLTVL.

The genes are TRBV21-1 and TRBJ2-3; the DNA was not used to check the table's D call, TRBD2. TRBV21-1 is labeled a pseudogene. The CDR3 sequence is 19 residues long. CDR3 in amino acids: CASSSKGREEDTSTDTQYF. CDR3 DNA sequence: TGTGCCAGCAGCTCGAAAGGGCGGGAAGAAGATACTAGCACAGATACGCAGTATTTT.

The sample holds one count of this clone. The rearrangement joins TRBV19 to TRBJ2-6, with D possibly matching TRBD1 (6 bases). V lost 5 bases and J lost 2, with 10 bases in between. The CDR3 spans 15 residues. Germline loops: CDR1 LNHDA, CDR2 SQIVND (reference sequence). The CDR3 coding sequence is TGTGCCAGTAGTTTTGGACAGACTGGGGCCAACGTCCTGACTTTC. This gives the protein CASSFGQTGANVLTF.

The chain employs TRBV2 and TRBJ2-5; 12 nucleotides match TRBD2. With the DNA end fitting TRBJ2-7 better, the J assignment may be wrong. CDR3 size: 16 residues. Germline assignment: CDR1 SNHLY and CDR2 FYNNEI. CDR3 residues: CASRKLAGGPSYEQYF. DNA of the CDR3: TGTGCCAGCAGAAAACTAGCGGGGGGCCCTTCCTACGAGCAGTACTTC.

The CDR3 coding sequence is TGCGCCAGCAGCTTAATAGGGGAAGACACTGAAGCTTTCTTT. Its protein product is CASSLIGEDTEAFF. The rearrangement joins TRBV5-1 to TRBJ1-1; D possibly corresponds to TRBD1 (5 bases). The CDR3 has 14 amino acids. The V end lost 2 bases, the J end lost 3 bases, and 11 bases lay between the germline ends. Germline lookup yields CDR1 SGHRS and CDR2 YFSETQ.

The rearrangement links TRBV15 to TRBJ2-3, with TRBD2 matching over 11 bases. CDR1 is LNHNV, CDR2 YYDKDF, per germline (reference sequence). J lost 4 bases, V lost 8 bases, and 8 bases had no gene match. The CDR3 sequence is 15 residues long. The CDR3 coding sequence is TGTGCCACCCGACGACCGGGACTAGCGGCAGATACGCAGTATTTT. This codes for CATRRPGLAADTQYF.

CDR3 bases: TGTGCCAGCTCACCAAAGGGGACAGGGAGGACCGAAGCTTTCTTT. Translating gives CASSPKGTGRTEAFF. The chain is built from TRBV18 and TRBJ1-1; TRBD1 aligns across 9 bases. Germline CDR1 reads KGHSH; CDR2 reads LQKENI. The CDR3 covers 15 residues. Trimming cost V 2 bases and J 8 bases; bases outside gene matches: 9.

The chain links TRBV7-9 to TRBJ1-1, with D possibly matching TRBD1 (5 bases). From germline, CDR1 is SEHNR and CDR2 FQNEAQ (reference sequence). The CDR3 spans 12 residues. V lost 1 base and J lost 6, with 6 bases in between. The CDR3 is CASSLDRSEAFF. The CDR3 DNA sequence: TGTGCCAGCAGCTTAGACAGGTCTGAAGCTTTCTTT.

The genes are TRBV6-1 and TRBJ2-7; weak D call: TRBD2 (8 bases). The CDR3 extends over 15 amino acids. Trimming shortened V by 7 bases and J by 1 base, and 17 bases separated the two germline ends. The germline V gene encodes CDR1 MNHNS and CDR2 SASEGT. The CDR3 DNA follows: TGTGCCAGCAACCGGGGGGGGACAGCGTCCTACGAGCAGTACTTC. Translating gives CASNRGGTASYEQYF.

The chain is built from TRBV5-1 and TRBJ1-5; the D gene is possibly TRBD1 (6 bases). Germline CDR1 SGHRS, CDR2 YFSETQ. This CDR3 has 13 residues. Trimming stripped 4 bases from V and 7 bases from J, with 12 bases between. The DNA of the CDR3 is TGCGCCAGCAGCCTACAGGGATCCCAGCCCCAGCATTTT. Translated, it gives CASSLQGSQPQHF.

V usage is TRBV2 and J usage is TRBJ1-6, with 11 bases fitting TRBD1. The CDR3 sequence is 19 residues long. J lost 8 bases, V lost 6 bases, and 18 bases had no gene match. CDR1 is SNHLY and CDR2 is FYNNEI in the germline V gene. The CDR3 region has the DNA TGTGCCAGCAGAATCGAACCGGGACAGGGGGTAAAGAGGGATTCACCCCTCCACTTT. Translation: CASRIEPGQGVKRDSPLHF.

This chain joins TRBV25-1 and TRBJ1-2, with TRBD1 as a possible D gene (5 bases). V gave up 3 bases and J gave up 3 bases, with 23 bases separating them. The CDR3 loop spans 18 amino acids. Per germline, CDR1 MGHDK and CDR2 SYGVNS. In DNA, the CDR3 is TGTGCCAGCAGTGATTCCCCAGGGCGCGGTCGATCATACTATGGCTACACCTTC. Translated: CASSDSPGRGRSYYGYTF.